These T cell receptor beta chains were read from a single sample in a study of beta chain features in type 1 diabetes. Profiling relied on immunoSEQ multiplex PCR, and the TCRdb table lists in-frame clones only, not all of them. The table lists 500,000 to 700,000 clones, 15% to 19% of them singletons, with around 0.1% in the top ten. Sequencing was performed on naive CD4+ T cells from blood. Every receptor here comes from a man aged 18 to 30 in good health. The CDR3 runs from the conserved cysteine through the conserved F or W. D genes are given only for firm matches. Rows may omit the clone size; those that give it use once, few, many or a size class.

DNA | CDR3 | size | J | D | V
TGTGCCATCAATGGCCCAGGGAGCGCCTACGAGCAGTACTTC | CAINGPGSAYEQYF | few | TRBJ2-7 | NA | TRBV10-3
TGCAGTGCTAAGCCGTACAATGAGCAGTTCTTC | CSAKPYNEQFF | NA | TRBJ2-1 | NA | TRBV20-1
TGTGCCAGCAGCGTGGGGTCAGGGACCTACGAGCAGTACTTC | CASSVGSGTYEQYF | few | TRBJ2-7 | NA | TRBV9
TGTGCCAGCAGCTTGAGGGACAGGGGGCTCTACGAGCAGTACTTC | CASSLRDRGLYEQYF | few | TRBJ2-7 | TRBD1 | TRBV7-2
TGTGCCAGCAGCTTAGCGGCACAGGGGGCTTGGGATACGCAGTATTTT | CASSLAAQGAWDTQYF | NA | TRBJ2-3 | TRBD1 | TRBV7-3
TGTGCTAGCAGCTTTCTCGGACTCACAGATACGCAGTATTTT | CASSFLGLTDTQYF | few | TRBJ2-3 | NA | TRBV7-7
TGTGCCAGCAGTCGTCGGAACTCCTACGAGCAGTACTTC | CASSRRNSYEQYF | few | TRBJ2-7 | NA | TRBV27
TGTGCCAGCCCACCGGGACTAGCGGAGGATAATGAGCAGTTCTTC | CASPPGLAEDNEQFF | NA | TRBJ2-1 | TRBD2 | TRBV6-1
TGTGCCAGCAGCCAAGACCCGACGGGCGGCTATGGCTACACCTTC | CASSQDPTGGYGYTF | NA | TRBJ1-2 | NA | TRBV4-2
TGTGCCAGCAAGAGGGACAGGATCTACAATGAGCAGTTCTTC | CASKRDRIYNEQFF | NA | TRBJ2-1 | TRBD1 | TRBV6-5
TGTGCCAGCAGTGCTCGGGACATATCCTACGAGCAGTACTTC | CASSARDISYEQYF | NA | TRBJ2-7 | NA | TRBV2
TGTGCCAGCAGCTTGTCAGGACAGGGTGCTCCCGGGGAGCTGTTTTTT | CASSLSGQGAPGELFF | NA | TRBJ2-2 | TRBD1 | TRBV7-2
TGTGCCAGCAGCCTAGGGGACAGCTCCTACGAGCAGTACTTC | CASSLGDSSYEQYF | few | TRBJ2-7 | TRBD1 | TRBV6-5
TGCAGCGTCGCTCAGGGGGCCTCTCAGCCCCAGCATTTT | CSVAQGASQPQHF | few | TRBJ1-5 | TRBD1 | TRBV29-1
TGTGCCAGCGAAGTACAGGGGACTCTTAATGAAAAACTGTTTTTT | CASEVQGTLNEKLFF | few | TRBJ1-4 | TRBD1 | TRBV2
TGTGCCAGCAGACTAAGCTCCTACGAGCAGTACTTC | CASRLSSYEQYF | NA | TRBJ2-7 | NA | TRBV28
TGTGCCAGCAGCGTAGGTCGGGAGACCCAGTACTTC | CASSVGRETQYF | NA | TRBJ2-5 | NA | TRBV9
TGCGCCAGCAGCCGTGGCAACTACGAGCAGTACTTC | CASSRGNYEQYF | few | TRBJ2-7 | NA | TRBV5-1
TGTGCCAGCAGTTTCAAAGGGGCTACCCCTAACTATGGCTACACCTTC | CASSFKGATPNYGYTF | few | TRBJ1-2 | NA | TRBV6-6
TGCGCCAGCAGCCAATCGCCAGATCGGAATAATTCACCCCTCCACTTT | CASSQSPDRNNSPLHF | few | TRBJ1-6 | NA | TRBV4-1
TGTCCTCAGCCAATCACCCTGAGCAATCAGCCCCAGCATTTT | CPQPITLSNQPQHF | NA | TRBJ1-5 | NA | TRBV25-1
TGTGCCAGCAGAAGCTCTTCAGGGGCTAACTATGGCTACACCTTC | CASRSSSGANYGYTF | NA | TRBJ1-2 | NA | TRBV7-3
TGCGCCAGCAGCCAAGAATATCCGCTAGCGGGACGGACCCAGTACTTC | CASSQEYPLAGRTQYF | NA | TRBJ2-5 | TRBD2 | TRBV4-3
TGTGCCAGCTCACCACGTCAAATAAATTCGAACACTGAAGCTTTCTTT | CASSPRQINSNTEAFF | few | TRBJ1-1 | NA | TRBV18
TGTGCCAGCAGCTCGGAGGGCAGGGAAGGCACTGAAGCTTTCTTT | CASSSEGREGTEAFF | few | TRBJ1-1 | NA | TRBV5-6
TGCAGCGCTGAACTGGGACTAGCGGCCAATGAGCAGTTCTTC | CSAELGLAANEQFF | NA | TRBJ2-1 | TRBD2 | TRBV29-1
TGTGCCAGCAGCTTACCGGTCAGCCGAAACACCATATATTTT | CASSLPVSRNTIYF | NA | TRBJ1-3 | NA | TRBV7-2
TGTGCCAGCAGCTCCATGACAGTTAATCAGCCCCAGCATTTT | CASSSMTVNQPQHF | few | TRBJ1-5 | NA | TRBV7-2
TGCGCCAGCAGCCAAGGACGCGCTAGCGGGAGGTACGAGCAGTACTTC | CASSQGRASGRYEQYF | NA | TRBJ2-7 | TRBD2 | TRBV4-1
TGTGCCAGCAGCGTAAGCCCAGGACAGGATGAAGCTTTCTTT | CASSVSPGQDEAFF | few | TRBJ1-1 | TRBD1 | TRBV9
TGCAGCGTTGGTAAGGGGCCCTCCGCGGATGAAAAACTGTTTTTT | CSVGKGPSADEKLFF | NA | TRBJ1-4 | NA | TRBV29-1
TGTGCCAGCAGCGTGGGCGGGATTGGGGCCAACGTCCTGACTTTC | CASSVGGIGANVLTF | few | TRBJ2-6 | NA | TRBV9
TGCGCCAGCAGCCATTGGGACAGGAGAGGCCACGAGCAGTACTTC | CASSHWDRRGHEQYF | NA | TRBJ2-7 | TRBD1 | TRBV4-3
TGTGCCAGTAGTTTCGGCAGGTTATCCTACGAGCAGTACTTC | CASSFGRLSYEQYF | few | TRBJ2-7 | NA | TRBV19
TGTGCCAGCAGCTCCCCCCCGGCAGGGGTCTATGGCTACACCTTC | CASSSPPAGVYGYTF | NA | TRBJ1-2 | NA | TRBV5-4
TGTGCCAGCAGTTTAATAGCGGGGGCCACCGGGGAGCTGTTTTTT | CASSLIAGATGELFF | few | TRBJ2-2 | TRBD2 | TRBV28
TGTGCCAGCTCACCGGGCCTAGCGGGATCTTACGAGCAGTACTTC | CASSPGLAGSYEQYF | NA | TRBJ2-7 | TRBD2 | TRBV18
TGTGCCAGCAGCTTGGCCCAAGAGACCCAGTACTTC | CASSLAQETQYF | NA | TRBJ2-5 | NA | TRBV7-6
TGTGCCAGCAGTGACTCGAAGGGAGCAGATACGCAGTATTTT | CASSDSKGADTQYF | NA | TRBJ2-3 | NA | TRBV6-4
TGTGCCAGCAGTCAACGACGGATTTTTAACTATGGCTACACCTTC | CASSQRRIFNYGYTF | few | TRBJ1-2 | NA | TRBV28
TGTGCCAGCAGCGTAGACGGGATTAACACCGGGGAGCTGTTTTTT | CASSVDGINTGELFF | NA | TRBJ2-2 | NA | TRBV9
TGTGCCAGCAGCCTCTACTTAGATGGGGAGACCCAGTACTTC | CASSLYLDGETQYF | NA | TRBJ2-5 | NA | TRBV7-9
TGTGCCAGCCGCCCCCATATAGCGGTTTGGGGTAATGAGCAGTTCTTC | CASRPHIAVWGNEQFF | few | TRBJ2-1 | NA | TRBV28
TGTGCCAGCAGCGGCGGTAGGGGGGCGGAGCAGTACTTC | CASSGGRGAEQYF | NA | TRBJ2-7 | NA | TRBV9
TGTGCCAGCCGACGGGGCTGGTACTCCTACGAGCAGTACTTC | CASRRGWYSYEQYF | few | TRBJ2-7 | NA | TRBV7-8
TGTGCCAGCAGCTTACCTCCGACTAGCAATACGCAGTATTTT | CASSLPPTSNTQYF | NA | TRBJ2-3 | TRBD2 | TRBV7-9
TGTGCCAGCAGCCGCGGGACACCTTCCTACGAGCAGTACTTC | CASSRGTPSYEQYF | NA | TRBJ2-7 | NA | TRBV14
TGTGCCAGCAGCGGCCTCGGACAGGGGTTTGGTGAGCAGTTCTTC | CASSGLGQGFGEQFF | NA | TRBJ2-1 | TRBD1 | TRBV9
TGTGCCAGCAGGCCTCGGACCGTCTCCTACAATGAGCAGTTCTTC | CASRPRTVSYNEQFF | few | TRBJ2-1 | NA | TRBV6-1
TGTGCCAGCAGCTTTCGGACAGGGAGTTTGCCCTACGAGCAGTACTTC | CASSFRTGSLPYEQYF | NA | TRBJ2-7 | TRBD1 | TRBV7-9
TGTGCCATCAATCCGACAGGGACCACAGATACGCAGTATTTT | CAINPTGTTDTQYF | many | TRBJ2-3 | TRBD1 | TRBV10-3